This T cell receptor (beta chain) emerged from a study of T cells in narcolepsy listed by TCRdb under 2018. Regarding the study in general: Patients with narcolepsy type 1 or type 2 (NT1, NT2) were enrolled in the study together with healthy control donors. Autoreactive T cells targeting hypocretin neuron self-antigens (hypocretin, TRIB2) were sought in narcolepsy patients, and TCR Vbeta sequencing was used to track clonotypes in blood and CSF. The research as a whole found: In plots comparing CSF and blood CD4+ T cell clonotypes from the same patient, HCRT-specific and TRIB2-specific autoreactive clonotypes were highlighted. Patients and controls had similar numbers of sequenced blood memory CD4+ clonotypes, with averages of about 39,494 in patients and over 30,000 in controls. No sequences matching autoreactive T cell clones were present in some of the blood memory CD4+ repertoires from patients and controls. Autoreactive clonotypes were reported to be detected serially in the blood of the same patients and of different patients, but not in the blood of healthy controls.

The library was prepared using the immunoSEQ multiplex PCR assay. Not all clones reach the TCRdb copy of this immuneACCESS table, which keeps in-frame sequences only. Checked studies attribute under half of the gap to unresolved V genes and leave the rest unexplained. The sample table lists under 35,000 clones, approximately 87% of them with a count of one. The ten largest clones add up to roughly 1% of the sample. Memory CD4+ T cells were sorted ex vivo from peripheral blood of narcolepsy patients and healthy controls for TCR Vbeta sequencing. Compared with germline, V lacks 7 bases and J lacks 3 bases; bases without a gene match: 17. The germline V gene (reference sequence) yields MNHEY for CDR1 and SMNVEV for CDR2. The CDR3 contains 18 residues, cysteine and phenylalanine counted. Only CDR3 DNA remains: 54 bases, in frame from the first base. As for this clone: Its antigen is unknown. No much larger clonotype is one base removed from it; base qualities were not supplied.

The chain joins TRBV27 to TRBJ1-5; 8 bases in between match TRBD1. This TCR derives from a human donor in good health. Sequences were obtained from memory (CD45RA-) CD4+ T cells from blood. According to the study, the label for this sample's cell subset or site signals: memory T cells sorted ex vivo from peripheral blood. The DNA sequence is as follows: TGTGCCAGCACCCCGCGGACAGGGCATGCGATCCCCAATCAGCCCCAGCATTTT. Translation gives CASTPRTGHAIPNQPQHF.